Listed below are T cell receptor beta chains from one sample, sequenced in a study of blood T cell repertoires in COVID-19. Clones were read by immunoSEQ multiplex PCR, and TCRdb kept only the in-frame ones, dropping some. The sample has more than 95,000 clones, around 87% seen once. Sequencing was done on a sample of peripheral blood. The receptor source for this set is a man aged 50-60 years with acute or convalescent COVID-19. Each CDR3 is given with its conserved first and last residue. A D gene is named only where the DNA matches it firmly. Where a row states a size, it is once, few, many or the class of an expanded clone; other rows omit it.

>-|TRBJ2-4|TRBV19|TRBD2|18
CASSEGTSGQRGKNIQYF
TGTGCCAGTAGTGAAGGGACTAGCGGCCAGAGGGGCAAAAACATTCAGTACTTC
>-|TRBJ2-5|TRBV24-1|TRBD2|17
CATSDLLSGRWGETQYF
TGTGCCACCAGTGATTTGCTCAGCGGGAGGTGGGGGGAGACCCAGTACTTC
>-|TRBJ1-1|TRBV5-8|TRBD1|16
CASRKTRGRQNTEAFF
TGTGCCAGCAGGAAAACCAGGGGGCGCCAGAACACTGAAGCTTTCTTT
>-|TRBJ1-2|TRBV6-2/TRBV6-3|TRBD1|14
CASSYNRGVHGYTF
TGTGCCAGCAGTTACAACAGGGGCGTTCATGGCTACACCTTC
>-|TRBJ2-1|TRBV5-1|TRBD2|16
CASSLDGLAGVNEQFF
TGCGCCAGCAGCTTGGACGGACTAGCGGGAGTAAATGAGCAGTTCTTC
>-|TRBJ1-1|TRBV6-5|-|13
CASSYWGGTEAFF
TGTGCCAGCAGTTACTGGGGGGGAACTGAAGCTTTCTTT
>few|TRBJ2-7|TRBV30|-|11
CAHGINYEQYF
TGTGCCCACGGGATCAACTACGAGCAGTACTTC
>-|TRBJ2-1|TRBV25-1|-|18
CASSDPLGRASHNDEQFF
TGTGCCAGCAGTGACCCCTTAGGGAGAGCTTCCCACAACGATGAGCAGTTCTTC
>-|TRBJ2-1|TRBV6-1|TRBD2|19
CASSEVWAGLAGGYNEQFF
TGTGCCAGCAGTGAAGTATGGGCGGGACTAGCGGGAGGATACAATGAGCAGTTCTTC
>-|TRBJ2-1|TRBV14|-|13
CASSLYKNNEQFF
TGTGCCAGCAGTCTTTACAAGAACAATGAGCAGTTCTTC
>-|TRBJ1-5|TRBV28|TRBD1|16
CASSLETGGRNQPQHF
TGTGCCAGCAGTTTGGAGACAGGGGGACGCAATCAGCCCCAGCATTTT
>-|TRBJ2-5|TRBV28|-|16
CASSPLSERGWETQYF
TGTGCCAGCAGTCCCCTCTCAGAGCGAGGGTGGGAGACCCAGTACTTC
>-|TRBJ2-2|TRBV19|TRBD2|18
CASSPGGLAGRNTGELFF
TGTGCCAGTAGTCCCGGGGGACTAGCGGGAAGGAACACCGGGGAGCTGTTTTTT
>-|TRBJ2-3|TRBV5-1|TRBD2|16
CASSLEPSGFTDTQYF
TGCGCCAGCAGCTTGGAACCTAGCGGATTCACAGATACGCAGTATTTT
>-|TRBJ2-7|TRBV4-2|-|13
CASSQAQSYEQYF
TGTGCCAGCAGCCAAGCACAATCCTACGAGCAGTACTTC
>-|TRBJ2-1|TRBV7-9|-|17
CASGLAGELGLYNEQFF
TGTGCCAGCGGGCTGGCAGGGGAATTGGGGTTATACAATGAGCAGTTCTTC
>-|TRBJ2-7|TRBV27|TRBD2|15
CASSLSGTSRYEQYF
TGTGCCAGCAGTTTATCGGGGACTAGCAGATACGAGCAGTACTTC
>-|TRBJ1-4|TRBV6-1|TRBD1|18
CASSEGRGTGGAREKLFF
TGTGCCAGCAGTGAAGGGCGCGGGACAGGGGGCGCGCGGGAAAAACTGTTTTTT
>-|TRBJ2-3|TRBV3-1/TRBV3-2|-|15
CASSQAQGRTDTQYF
TGTGCCAGCAGCCAAGCACAGGGAAGGACAGATACGCAGTATTTT
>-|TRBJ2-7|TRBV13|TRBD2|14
CASSLSGRSHEQYF
TGTGCCAGCAGCCTTAGCGGGAGGAGCCACGAGCAGTACTTC
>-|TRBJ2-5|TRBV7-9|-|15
CASSLSGNGGETQYF
TGTGCCAGCAGCTTGTCAGGGAACGGTGGAGAGACCCAGTACTTC
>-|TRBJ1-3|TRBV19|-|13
CASSIEPGITIYF
TGTGCCAGTAGTATAGAGCCGGGAATCACCATATATTTT
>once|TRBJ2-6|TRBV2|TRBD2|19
CASSPPKLAGGPGANVLTF
TGTGCCAGCAGTCCCCCAAAACTAGCGGGAGGGCCTGGGGCCAACGTCCTGACTTTC
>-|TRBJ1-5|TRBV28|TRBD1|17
CASSPTTGRLFNQPQHF
TGTGCCAGCAGCCCAACGACAGGGCGCCTTTTCAATCAGCCCCAGCATTTT
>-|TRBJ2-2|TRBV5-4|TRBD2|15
CASSFGGVSTGELFF
TGTGCCAGCAGCTTTGGGGGGGTTAGCACCGGGGAGCTGTTTTTT
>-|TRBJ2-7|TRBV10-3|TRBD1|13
CAISDRGQGEQYF
TGTGCCATCAGTGACCGCGGACAGGGCGAGCAGTACTTC
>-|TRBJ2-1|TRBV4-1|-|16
CASSQADAPSYNEQFF
TGCGCCAGCAGCCAAGCAGATGCCCCTTCCTACAATGAGCAGTTCTTC
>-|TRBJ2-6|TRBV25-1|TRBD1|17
CASSGGQGISGANVLTF
TGTGCCAGCAGTGGGGGACAGGGGATCTCTGGGGCCAACGTCCTGACTTTC